This TCR beta chain originates from a study of blood T cell repertoires in COVID-19. Turning to the study itself: COVID-19 samples, acute and convalescent, were from the United States, Italy and Spain.

Methods used by the authors: Estimation of nucleated cell counts relied on the amplification of reference gene primers. TCRdb's copy holds only in-frame clones and misses some; the assay was immunoSEQ multiplex PCR. That table furnishes V, J and clone size, whereas the DNA furnished D and trimming. Counted here are about 250,000 clones, approximately 88% occurring once; the ten biggest clones make up roughly 6%. This CDR3 comprises 13 residues. The V gene's germline CDR1 is SGHKS and CDR2 YYEKEE (reference sequence). V gave up 5 bases and J gave up 3 bases; unmatched junction bases: 4. The receptor's source is a woman in her thirties with COVID-19, enrolled during active disease. The rearrangement joins TRBV5-5 to TRBJ2-7; 8 bases fit TRBD1. Sequencing used peripheral blood. This chain's CDR3 is CASSLDRGYEQYV. CDR3 in DNA: TGTGCCAGCAGTTTAGACAGGGGCTACGAGCAGTACGTC.